The entry that follows covers one TCR beta chain sequence. The antigen is unknown. This sample stems from a study of T cell responses to AZD1222 COVID-19 vaccine. Assay used: immunoSEQ multiplex PCR; TCRdb lists only in-frame clones, some missing. The repertoire holds roughly 200,000 clones, approximately 89% seen once, with around 3.7% in the top ten. Study results and caveats: Only after the peak T cell response were repertoires sampled. Spike-specific TCR breadth and depth went up after people got two AZD1222 doses.

Germline-derived CDR1 and CDR2 are SGHTA and FQGTGA. The CDR3 consists of 15 residues. The J segment lost 7 bases and the V segment lost 3 bases, leaving 4 bases of the junction unmatched. The source was peripheral blood, collected 28 days after the second AZD1222 dose. The chain is built from TRBV7-3 and TRBJ2-1; 12 nucleotides align to TRBD2. This sequence originates from an adult who received the AZD1222 COVID-19 vaccine. Here the CDR3 reads CASSFYTSGRNEQFF. CDR3 nucleotides: TGTGCCAGCAGCTTTTATACTAGCGGGAGGAATGAGCAGTTCTTC.